The rows below give T cell receptor beta chains drawn from one sample of a study of Ad26.COV2.S vaccination and SARS-CoV-2 variants. Method: immunoSEQ multiplex PCR; TCRdb's copy keeps in-frame clones and lacks some. This table has 300,000 to 400,000 clones, 85% to 90% appearing once. The specimen was peripheral blood, collected in a trial of Ad26.COV2.S vaccine versus placebo. These receptors were taken from a person between 18 and 59 years old who received the Ad26.COV2.S COVID-19 vaccine or a placebo. Each CDR3 is given with its conserved first and last residue. Fields, in order: V gene, J gene, clone size, D gene, CDR3 protein, CDR3 DNA. D genes are given only for firm matches. Clone size is shown for a subset of rows, as once, few, many or a class of expanded clone.

>TRBV19|TRBJ1-1|once|-
CASSILGNTEAFF
TGTGCCAGTAGTATACTGGGGAACACTGAAGCTTTCTTT
>TRBV29-1|TRBJ1-1|-|-
CSVSTAVMNTEAFF
TGCAGCGTCTCGACAGCGGTCATGAACACTGAAGCTTTCTTT
>TRBV6-5|TRBJ1-2|-|-
CASSYSSAGGYTF
TGTGCCAGCAGTTACTCGTCCGCGGGTGGCTACACCTTC
>TRBV11-3|TRBJ1-1|-|TRBD1
CASSLGQGASTEAFF
TGTGCCAGCAGCTTGGGACAGGGGGCATCGACTGAAGCTTTCTTT
>TRBV6-5|TRBJ1-1|-|-
CASRTTPNTEAFF
TGTGCCAGCAGGACGACACCGAACACTGAAGCTTTCTTT
>TRBV10-1|TRBJ2-2|-|TRBD2
CASSEGTSGRALLTGELFF
TGCGCCAGCAGTGAGGGGACTAGCGGGAGGGCCCTCCTCACCGGGGAGCTGTTTTTT
>TRBV25-1|TRBJ2-1|-|TRBD1
CASSESARGLLNEQFF
TGTGCCAGCAGTGAATCGGCCAGGGGGCTACTCAATGAGCAGTTCTTC
>TRBV5-6|TRBJ2-7|-|-
CASSPGVTSYEQYF
TGTGCCAGCAGCCCGGGGGTCACCTCCTACGAGCAGTACTTC
>TRBV5-6|TRBJ1-2|-|TRBD1
CASSLRAGGIGYTF
TGTGCCAGCAGCTTGAGGGCAGGGGGCATTGGCTACACCTTC
>TRBV10-1|TRBJ1-2|-|-
CASSDPIGNVHYGYTF
TGCGCCAGCAGTGATCCGATCGGAAACGTGCACTATGGCTACACCTTC
>TRBV24-1|TRBJ2-1|-|-
CATSDLNEQFF
TGTGCCACCAGTGATTTGAACGAGCAGTTCTTC
>TRBV10-3|TRBJ2-6|-|-
CAIGPVVNGANVLTF
TGTGCCATCGGCCCGGTTGTTAATGGGGCCAACGTCCTGACTTTC
>TRBV7-8|TRBJ1-2|-|TRBD1
CASSSRTGNGYTF
TGTGCCAGCAGCTCCCGGACAGGGAATGGCTACACCTTC
>TRBV6-2/TRBV6-3|TRBJ1-2|-|TRBD1
CASSTGTGLGYGYTF
TGTGCCAGCAGCACCGGGACAGGGCTGGGGTATGGCTACACCTTC
>TRBV6-5|TRBJ1-2|-|-
CASSLGQTIYGYTF
TGTGCCAGCAGTTTAGGACAGACTATCTATGGCTACACCTTC
>TRBV7-9|TRBJ2-5|-|-
CASSLVRAQTAQYF
TGTGCCAGCAGCTTAGTACGAGCGCAGACGGCCCAGTACTTC
>TRBV3-1/TRBV3-2|TRBJ1-2|-|TRBD1
CASLDRELGGYTF
TGTGCCAGCTTAGACAGGGAGTTGGGTGGCTACACCTTC
>TRBV30|TRBJ2-3|few|TRBD2
CAWSKRLAPFLEDTQYF
TGTGCCTGGAGTAAGAGACTAGCCCCATTTTTGGAAGATACGCAGTATTTT
>TRBV24-1|TRBJ2-5|-|TRBD2
CATSRAGEETQYF
TGTGCCACCAGCCGAGCGGGAGAGGAGACCCAGTACTTC
>TRBV7-8|TRBJ2-5|-|-
CASHQETQYF
TGTGCCAGCCACCAAGAGACCCAGTACTTC
>TRBV3-1/TRBV3-2|TRBJ1-2|-|TRBD1
CASSLTGGNGYTF
TGTGCCAGCAGCCTGACAGGGGGCAATGGCTACACCTTC
>TRBV6-5|TRBJ1-5|-|TRBD1
CASSYGQDQPQHF
TGTGCCAGCAGTTACGGACAGGATCAGCCCCAGCATTTT
>TRBV4-3|TRBJ2-5|-|TRBD1
CASSSIQGGKTQYF
TGCGCCAGCAGCAGTATACAGGGGGGAAAGACCCAGTACTTC
>TRBV7-8|TRBJ1-1|-|TRBD1
CASSFPTGTGINTEAFF
TGTGCCAGCAGCTTCCCCACCGGGACAGGGATTAACACTGAAGCTTTCTTT
>TRBV29-1|TRBJ2-2|-|TRBD1
CSVRDREAGELFF
TGCAGCGTTCGGGACAGGGAGGCCGGGGAGCTGTTTTTT
>TRBV10-3|TRBJ1-2|-|-
CATSTVSDGYTF
TGTGCCACCTCGACCGTTTCCGATGGCTACACCTTC
>TRBV7-9|TRBJ1-2|-|-
CASSSTWDGYTF
TGTGCCAGCAGCTCAACGTGGGATGGCTACACCTTC
>TRBV5-8|TRBJ1-1|-|-
CASSLIFGALDTEAFF
TGTGCCAGCAGCCTCATCTTCGGGGCACTCGACACTGAAGCTTTCTTT
>TRBV2|TRBJ1-2|-|-
CASSDLGVGYTF
TGTGCCAGCAGTGATTTAGGGGTTGGCTACACCTTC
>TRBV2|TRBJ1-1|-|-
CASTRTAVPNTEAFF
TGTGCCAGCACCCGGACAGCGGTACCTAACACTGAAGCTTTCTTT
>TRBV29-1|TRBJ1-2|-|-
CSASGRRDYGYTF
TGCAGCGCTTCAGGGAGGAGGGACTATGGCTACACCTTC
>TRBV6-2/TRBV6-3|TRBJ2-1|-|-
CASSPLGGGLSNEQFF
TGTGCCAGCAGTCCCTTAGGGGGGGGGCTCTCCAATGAGCAGTTCTTC
>TRBV6-5|TRBJ1-2|-|-
CASSLAGANYGYTF
TGTGCCAGCAGTTTGGCAGGAGCTAACTATGGCTACACCTTC
>TRBV4-1|TRBJ2-1|-|-
CASSQWGEQFF
TGCGCCAGCAGCCAATGGGGGGAGCAGTTCTTC
>TRBV27|TRBJ1-1|-|-
CASSLTLGLNTEAFF
TGTGCCAGCAGTTTAACTCTGGGGCTAAACACTGAAGCTTTCTTT
>TRBV18|TRBJ2-3|once|TRBD2
CASSPTSGVTDTQYF
TGTGCCAGCTCACCTACTAGCGGCGTCACAGATACGCAGTATTTT
>TRBV30|TRBJ2-2|-|-
CARGGLGTGELFF
TGTGCTAGGGGCGGGCTCGGGACCGGGGAGCTGTTTTTT
>TRBV27|TRBJ1-2|-|TRBD1
CASSFGQGAGYTF
TGTGCCAGCAGTTTCGGACAGGGGGCTGGCTACACCTTC
>TRBV6-6|TRBJ2-1|-|-
CASTRVDEQFF
TGTGCCAGCACTAGAGTGGATGAGCAGTTCTTC
>TRBV6-5|TRBJ1-2|-|TRBD1
CASSPDRVSYGYTF
TGTGCCAGCAGCCCCGACAGGGTGAGCTATGGCTACACCTTC
>TRBV27|TRBJ1-5|-|TRBD1
CASSSWTGGNQPQHF
TGTGCCAGCAGTTCCTGGACAGGCGGCAATCAGCCCCAGCATTTT
>TRBV3-1/TRBV3-2|TRBJ1-1|-|-
CASSQGRKGVSMNTEAFF
TGTGCCAGCAGCCAAGGCAGAAAGGGAGTTTCGATGAACACTGAAGCTTTCTTT
>TRBV5-1|TRBJ2-1|-|TRBD1
CASSTSPGTGYNEQFF
TGCGCCAGCAGCACTAGCCCCGGGACAGGCTACAATGAGCAGTTCTTC
>TRBV5-5|TRBJ1-4|-|-
CASSLVGGGEKLFF
TGTGCCAGCAGCTTGGTTGGGGGAGGGGAAAAACTGTTTTTT
>TRBV29-1|TRBJ2-3|-|TRBD1
CSVYGQGGPDTQYF
TGCAGCGTTTACGGACAGGGAGGTCCAGATACGCAGTATTTT
>TRBV7-2|TRBJ1-5|-|-
CASTLGYNQPQHF
TGTGCCAGCACCTTGGGCTACAATCAGCCCCAGCATTTT
>TRBV6-5|TRBJ1-1|-|-
CASSYSQITEAFF
TGTGCCAGCAGTTACTCTCAGATCACTGAAGCTTTCTTT
>TRBV28|TRBJ1-5|-|TRBD1
CASSRQGGGQPQHF
TGTGCCAGCAGTCGACAGGGGGGGGGTCAGCCCCAGCATTTT
>TRBV5-6|TRBJ1-2|-|-
CASSSGQAANYGYTF
TGTGCCAGCAGCTCAGGACAAGCCGCTAACTATGGCTACACCTTC
>TRBV6-4|TRBJ1-5|-|-
CASSEANPFQPQHF
TGTGCCAGCAGTGAAGCAAACCCCTTTCAGCCCCAGCATTTT
>TRBV5-8|TRBJ2-3|-|-
CASRKEGRDTQYF
TGTGCCAGCAGGAAGGAGGGCCGAGATACGCAGTATTTT
>TRBV6-5|TRBJ1-2|-|-
CASTYTQGSGYTF
TGTGCCAGCACCTACACCCAGGGCTCTGGCTACACCTTC
>TRBV30|TRBJ1-1|-|-
CAWSRIEAFF
TGTGCCTGGAGCCGTATTGAAGCTTTCTTT
>TRBV5-1|TRBJ2-3|-|-
CASSLGTATDTQYF
TGCGCCAGCAGCTTGGGGACAGCCACAGATACGCAGTATTTT
>TRBV28|TRBJ1-2|-|-
CASTPAPAQNNYGYTF
TGTGCCAGCACTCCCGCCCCGGCGCAGAATAACTATGGCTACACCTTC